This T cell receptor (beta chain) was sequenced during a study of cytomegalovirus exposure and HLA in healthy donors (dated by TCRdb to 2016 to 2017). About the study as a whole: An earlier analysis of some 500 of the donors reported more than 250 Gb of sequence data and some 120 million unique TCR beta sequences from roughly 180 million T cells. About 300 gigabases of sequencing data and roughly 90 million unique TCR sequences were included in an early release covering 500 to 750 HLA-typed donors. Among the approximately 420 genotyped donors, around 81% belonged to the genetic ancestry cluster associated with self-reported Caucasian donors. The aim of the study was to test whether cataloging public T cell receptors could identify signatures of past pathogen exposure. The study used immunosequencing to profile the T cell repertoires of 666 subjects and linked those repertoires to cytomegalovirus serostatus. A separate validation cohort of approximately 130 different subjects was used in addition to the approximately 700-subject first cohort. To predict cytomegalovirus infection status, the study combined high-throughput TCR immunosequencing, statistical association of individual TCRs with disease status, and machine learning. A later analysis re-analyzed previously published TCR beta repertoires from approximately 700 donors and added high-resolution HLA genotyping to study TCR occurrence patterns. Rather than using new phenotypic data, the later analysis identified candidate immune exposures from TCR beta sequences and from how often those sequences occurred across donors. An earlier analysis of 587 of the donors applied high-throughput TCR beta sequencing to assess whether each TCR beta V gene segment acted as functional or pseudogenic. Donor age, sex, ethnicity and CMV serostatus were compiled alongside the repertoire data. Genome-wide SNP genotypes for about 60% of the roughly 670 donors were used in a later genetic analysis, which treated that subset as a discovery cohort. Every discovery cohort repertoire had been produced on one sequencing platform. HLA typing included class I and class II loci at four-digit resolution. The number of donors typed differed by locus, with roughly 620-630 for A, B, C, DRB1 and DQB1, more than 500 for DQA1, 600 to 610 for DPA1, and approximately 470 for DPB1. A handful of DR-DQ haplotypes were handled as single units for association and clustering because linkage in the cohort was strong. Among some 400 genotyped donors of the cohort, an average of 235,054 unique TCR beta nucleotide sequences were sequenced per donor, roughly 20% of them non-productive. Here is what the overall study found, with its caveats: CMV serostatus was the only immune exposure information available for the cohort. When HLA alleles, especially DR and DQ, strongly co-occurred, attributing TCR associations to individual alleles was difficult. In a later analysis, HLA-associated TCR beta chains showed more clonal expansion and lower generation probabilities than non-associated chains that were equally common. In an earlier analysis of about 600 of the donors, most TCR beta V segments appeared in productive rearrangements about 90% or about 30% of the time, broadly matching IMGT annotations. A later genetic analysis associated a missense DCLRE1C variant with V-gene and J-gene trimming of TCR beta chains, and an independent cohort replicated the association. Roughly uniform sequencing depth across donors was assumed in presence/absence analyses, although this assumption may not hold. In a later genetic analysis, fewer N-insertions in productive TCRs were reported among donors in an Asian-associated ancestry cluster than the roughly 700-donor mean. In vitro tests confirmed that a few of the cytomegalovirus-associated TCR beta chains recognize cytomegalovirus antigens. A later analysis reported that several top co-occurrence clusters appeared linked to parvovirus B19, influenza, CMV and Epstein-Barr virus. The classifier was reported to diagnose cytomegalovirus status with high specificity and sensitivity in both the original and validation cohorts. Because the 87-base-pair reads could not distinguish some IMGT-functional V segments, including TRBV6-2 and TRBV6-3, those segments were excluded. In a later analysis, most CMV-associated TCR beta chains were found to appear HLA-restricted, with HLA associations seemingly driven largely by CMV exposure. A further reported finding was that TCR beta sequences accurately predicted the HLA-A and HLA-B alleles for most subjects in the first cohort. Specific HLA alleles were associated with 15,000 to 20,000 TCR beta sequences at a false discovery rate of 0.05 in a later analysis. Because HLA typing was missing for some donors at each locus, association tests included only the typed subset. The earlier analysis of some 540 of the donors excluded 15 to 20 rarely observed V segments, including chromosome 9 orphons, because counts were too low. The sequencing pipeline was judged likely to have produced a cluster of highly shared sequence variants as a technical artifact. The study gave a list of 150 to 200 TCR beta chains associated with cytomegalovirus. It was suggested by the authors that the approach could potentially be generalized to other disease states and immunological phenotypes. Most TCR sequences were seen in very few donors, while some public TCRs were found in many individuals. Only TCR beta chains were sequenced in this cohort, and the absence of alpha or paired-chain data limited detectable features. According to a later analysis, TCR association rates differed among HLA loci, with DRB1 alleles showing the most associated TCRs and HLA-C alleles showing the fewest. Correlated functional status among segregating V segments might be attributable to linkage disequilibrium, but an unknown experimental factor could not be ruled out.

In total, around 600 healthy bone marrow donors made up the cohort. At the time of sampling, every cohort member was nominally healthy, though immune exposures that went unrecorded were likely present. The donor was CMV seronegative and belonged to the group of around 350 seronegative cohort members. Every donor gave a peripheral blood sample, and the peripheral blood mononuclear cells from that sample were used for TCR beta sequencing. The Qiagen DNeasy Blood Extraction Kit was used to extract genomic DNA from the blood cell samples. The method was the immunoSEQ multiplex PCR assay. For the multiplex PCR, a mixture combining 60 forward primers for TCR Vbeta segments and 13 reverse primers for TCR Jbeta segments was used. A multiplex PCR assay on genomic DNA amplified the CDR3 region of rearranged TCR beta genes. The Illumina HiSeq System was used to sequence the amplified TCR beta libraries as 87-base-pair reads. On the authors' methods: In a later analysis, tens of millions of unique TCR beta chains were counted across the roughly 700 repertoires, and about 9.9 million of these chains were shared by at least two donors. A nearest-neighbor algorithm error-corrected the raw reads and collapsed the reads into unique sequences, merging closely related sequences to remove PCR and sequencing errors. CDR3 sequences were aligned to IMGT reference sequences to assign V, D and J gene segments. For a sequence to be retained, a match of at least six nucleotides to both a V gene segment and a J gene segment was required. A rearrangement was called productive if the CDR3 had no stop codons and remained in frame with V and J, and every other rearrangement was called non-productive. CDR3 was defined according to IMGT convention as the region running from the second conserved V-encoded cysteine to the conserved J-encoded phenylalanine. The earlier analysis of around 640 of the donors excluded sequences that lacked an unambiguous match to a single V gene segment. In an earlier analysis of several hundred of the donors, V segments were called functional above 56.7% productive rearrangements and were called segregating when the between-donor standard deviation exceeded 5%. A statistical classification framework was built for diagnosing cytomegalovirus status from the catalog of TCR beta chain sequences. In a later analysis, TCR nucleotide sequences were compared against IMGT/GENE-DB human TR gene sequences so that V and J genes could be assigned. A later analysis assigned CDR3 sequences and most-parsimonious VDJ recombination scenarios with the TCRdist pipeline. A later analysis defined each TCR beta chain by its CDR3 amino acid sequence plus V-gene family, and excluded reads lacking a unique V-gene family. As a way to deal with suspected cross-contamination and a sequencing artifact, a later analysis dropped roughly 620 nucleotide sequences that were highly shared and had low generation probability. In a later analysis, a clonal expansion index was calculated for each public chain from normalized within-repertoire ranks of inferred template counts. Generation probabilities in a later analysis came from a VDJ recombination model fitted to out-of-frame rearrangements, and those results were checked against IGoR. Hypergeometric tests were used in a later analysis to score TCR-TCR, TCR-HLA and TCR-CMV co-occurrence, with a repertoire-size bias correction applied to the TCR pairs. In a later analysis, false discovery rates were estimated by permuting HLA or CMV assignments 20 times. In a later analysis, co-occurring TCRs were grouped using DBSCAN, with TCRdist sequence similarity added in when clustering inside HLA-allele-positive subsets. Repertoires with fewer than 30,000 or more than 120,000 public chains were left out of co-occurrence clustering, as were five repertoires with anomalous nucleotide sharing. In its TCRdb copy, this immuneACCESS table keeps in-frame sequences only and misses some clones. Where compared with another copy, unresolved V genes explain less than half of these, and the others have no known cause. V, J and clone size were drawn from that table, and D and trimming were deduced from the DNA. The sample profile shows roughly 86,000 clones; over 65% of them were found once. The ten largest clones add up to around 4.2% of the sample.

The CDR3, from cysteine to phenylalanine, totals 18 residues. The CDR3 DNA has 54 bases and is translated from base 1. The CDR1 and CDR2 encoded by the germline V gene are LGHNA and YNFKEQ. V and J lose 0 bases and 7 bases, and a span of 19 bases separates them. There are a few counts of this clone. Its antigen is unknown. No much larger clonotype is one base removed from it; base qualities were not supplied. The sequence links TRBV4-2 to TRBJ1-6; matching of 6 bases hints at TRBD1 as the D gene. The clonotype was recovered from a man aged 30-40 years in good health and CMV-seronegative. Sequencing was performed on PBMCs. The nucleotide sequence reads TGTGCCAGCAGCCAAGATCCGGGGGGCGGAGAAAGAAATTCACCCCTCCACTTT. Translated, it reads CASSQDPGGGERNSPLHF.